This TCR beta chain was retrieved from a study of CD8 T cells in Susac syndrome. V shed 5 bases and J 5 bases; nucleotides not matched to a gene: 8. Germline assignment: CDR1 PRHDT and CDR2 FYEKMQ (reference sequence). The CDR3 loop spans 14 amino acids. Random hexamers were used to reverse transcribe roughly 0.45 to 1 ug of RNA. Each CDR3 protein gets one entry after TCRdb re-called the immunoSEQ multiplex PCR reads with MiXCR. Of some 300,000 distinct CDR3 sequences detected, over 75% appear once; the ten largest clones hold more than 0.15%. This receptor was obtained from a human donor with multiple sclerosis. The sample was CD8+ T cells from PBMCs. The chain joins TRBV13 to TRBJ2-5, with 7 bases that match TRBD1. CDR3 amino acids: CASSPRTGGETQYF. CDR3 nucleotide sequence: TGTGCCAGCAGCCCCCGGACAGGTGGGGAGACCCAGTACTTC.